The clone carrying this T cell receptor beta chain has more than one count but fewer than ten. A second PCR, run for about 7 to 11 cycles, used a sample-barcoded 5' primer plus a J-beta primer mix. A tag from a template-switch adaptor with 12 random nucleotides marked each cDNA molecule. Each CDR3 protein is one row after TCRdb ran MiXCR on the 5' RACE reads. The repertoire holds more than 900,000 distinct CDR3 sequences, about 23% seen once, with approximately 0.71% in the top ten. V shed 1 base and J shed 4 bases, with 13 bases lying between them. Germline lookup yields CDR1 SGDLS and CDR2 YYNGEE. CDR3 size: 15 residues. The data were obtained in a study of blood T cells in healthy people across ages. This same sample was also part of a study on T cells of mothers and their children. This second study notes: Once extracted, all RNA went into cDNA synthesis at roughly 1.5 ug per 15 ul. No persistent microchimeric T cell clones were detected at around 100 clones per million clonotypes sensitivity.

The receptor's source is a girl aged 2 to 10 in good health. The sample comprised blood. This rearrangement joins TRBV9 to TRBJ2-3, with D possibly matching TRBD1 (5 bases). CDR3 bases: TGTGCCAGCAGCGTATTGGCAGGGTTGGCAGATACGCAGTATTTT. Protein: CASSVLAGLADTQYF.